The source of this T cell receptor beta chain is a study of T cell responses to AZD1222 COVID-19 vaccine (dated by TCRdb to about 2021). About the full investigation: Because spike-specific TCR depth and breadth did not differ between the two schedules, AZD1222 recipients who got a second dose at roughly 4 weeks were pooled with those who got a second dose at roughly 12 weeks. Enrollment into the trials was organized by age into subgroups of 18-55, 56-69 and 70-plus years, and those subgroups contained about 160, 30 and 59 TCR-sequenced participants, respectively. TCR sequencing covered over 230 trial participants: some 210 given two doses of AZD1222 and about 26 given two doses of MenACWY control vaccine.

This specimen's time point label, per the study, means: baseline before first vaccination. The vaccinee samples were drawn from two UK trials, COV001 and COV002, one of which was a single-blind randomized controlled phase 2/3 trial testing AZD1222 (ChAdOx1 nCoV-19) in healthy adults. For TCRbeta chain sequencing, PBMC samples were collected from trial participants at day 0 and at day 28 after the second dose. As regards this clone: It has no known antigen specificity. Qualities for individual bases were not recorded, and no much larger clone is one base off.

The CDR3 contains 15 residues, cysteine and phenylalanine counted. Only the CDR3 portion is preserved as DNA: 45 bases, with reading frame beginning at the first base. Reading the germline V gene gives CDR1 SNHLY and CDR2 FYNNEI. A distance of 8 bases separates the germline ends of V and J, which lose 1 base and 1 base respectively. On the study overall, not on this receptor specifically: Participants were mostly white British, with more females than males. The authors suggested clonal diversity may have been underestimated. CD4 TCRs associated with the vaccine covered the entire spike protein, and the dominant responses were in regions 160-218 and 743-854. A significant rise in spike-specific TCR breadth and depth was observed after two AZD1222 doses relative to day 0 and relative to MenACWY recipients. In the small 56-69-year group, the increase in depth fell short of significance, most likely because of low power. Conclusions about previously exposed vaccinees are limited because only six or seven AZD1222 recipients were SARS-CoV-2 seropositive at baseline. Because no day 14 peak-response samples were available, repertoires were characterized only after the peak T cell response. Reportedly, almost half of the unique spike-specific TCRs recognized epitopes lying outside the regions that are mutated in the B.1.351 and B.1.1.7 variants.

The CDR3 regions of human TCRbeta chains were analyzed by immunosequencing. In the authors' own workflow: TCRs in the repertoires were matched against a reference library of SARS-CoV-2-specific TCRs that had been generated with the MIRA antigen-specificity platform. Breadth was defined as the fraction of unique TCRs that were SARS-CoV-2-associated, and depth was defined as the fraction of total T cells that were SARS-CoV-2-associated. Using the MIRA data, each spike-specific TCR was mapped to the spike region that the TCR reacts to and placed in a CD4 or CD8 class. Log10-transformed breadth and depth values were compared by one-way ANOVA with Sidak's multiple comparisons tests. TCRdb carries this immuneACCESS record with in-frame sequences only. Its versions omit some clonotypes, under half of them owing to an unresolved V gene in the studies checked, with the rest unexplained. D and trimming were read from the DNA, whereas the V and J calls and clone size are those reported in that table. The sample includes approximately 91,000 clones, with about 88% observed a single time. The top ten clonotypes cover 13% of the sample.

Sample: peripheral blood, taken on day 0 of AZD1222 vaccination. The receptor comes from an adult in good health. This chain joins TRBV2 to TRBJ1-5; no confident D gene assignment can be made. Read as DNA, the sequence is TGTGCCAGCAGTGAAGAAGGCGTCAGCAATCAGCCCCAGCATTTT. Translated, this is CASSEEGVSNQPQHF.